The 6 T cell receptor beta chains below were found in one sample sequenced in a study of blood T cell repertoires in COVID-19. Some clones are missing from TCRdb's copy, which holds only in-frame ones; the method was immunoSEQ multiplex PCR. The sample lists some 130,000 clones; about nine tenths were seen once. Sequencing was done on a sample of peripheral blood. Source of these receptors: a man aged 50 to 60 with active COVID-19.

V and J are TRBV20-1 and TRBJ1-2; no clear D. CDR3 size: 10 residues. Per germline, CDR1 DFQATT and CDR2 SNEGSKA (reference sequence). Trimming left V 6 bases short and J 4 bases short, with 6 bases between. The DNA of the CDR3 is TGCAGTGCATCTATCTATGGCTACACCTTC. Its translation is CSASIYGYTF.

This chain uses TRBV19 with TRBJ2-7, with 8 nucleotides matching TRBD2. V lost 3 bases and J lost 4; bases outside the gene matches: 8. This CDR3 spans 15 amino acids. Looked up from germline, CDR1 is LNHDA and CDR2 is SQIVND (reference sequence). The CDR3 loop reads CASSIGSGAGYEQYF. In nucleotides, the CDR3 is TGTGCCAGTAGTATCGGTAGCGGGGCCGGGTACGAGCAGTACTTC.

J is TRBJ2-3 and V is TRBV5-1; tentative D call: TRBD2 (6 bases). CDR1 is SGHRS, CDR2 YFSETQ, per germline. The germline V and J ends were trimmed by 6 bases and 1 base, with 21 bases remaining between them. This CDR3 contains 17 residues. The CDR3 nucleotides read TGCGCCAGCACCCCGGGTCAATGGGGCGGGGGCACAGATACGCAGTATTTT. It is translated as CASTPGQWGGGTDTQYF.

The chain uses TRBV19 and TRBJ2-1; 12 bases agree with TRBD2. The CDR3 runs to 17 residues. Germline CDR1 LNHDA, CDR2 SQIVND (reference sequence). V shed 4 bases and J 7 bases; nucleotides not matched to a gene: 11. CDR3 nucleotides: TGTGCCAGTAGTAAGGGTTGGGCTAGCGGGGGGGAAAATGAGCAGTTCTTC. This translates into CASSKGWASGGENEQFF.

The rearrangement links TRBV12-1 to TRBJ1-4; the table's D gene call, TRBD1, was not cross checked with the DNA. TRBV12-1 is reported as a pseudogene. The CDR3 has 15 amino acids. CDR3 in DNA: TGTGCCAGCAGCAATCAGGGGGCCACTAATGAAAAACTGTTTTTT. This sequence encodes CASSNQGATNEKLFF.

The V gene is TRBV4-1, the J gene TRBJ1-2; D gene ambiguous. V lost 0 bases to trimming and J lost 5 bases, with 10 bases between them. CDR3 size: 14 residues. CDR1 MGHRA and CDR2 YSYEKL come from the germline V gene. CDR3 residues: CASSQESRYYGYTF. For the CDR3, the DNA is TGCGCCAGCAGCCAAGAATCGAGGTATTATGGCTACACCTTC.